This T cell receptor (beta chain) was identified in a study of blood T cell repertoires in COVID-19. As for the study in general: Acute and convalescent COVID-19 samples came from the United States, Italy and Spain. PBMCs, B-cell-depleted T cells, or T cells provided the cDNA or gDNA that made up the material.

Germline V lookup: CDR1 SGHRS, CDR2 YFSETQ. This CDR3 spans 13 amino acids. V dropped 0 bases and J dropped 6 bases, with 9 bases sitting between them. Original handling: Using reference gene primer amplification, nucleated cell counts were estimated. This table comes from immunoSEQ multiplex PCR, and its TCRdb copy is limited to in-frame clones, with some not included. V and J calls and clone size come straight from that table; D and trimming were deduced from the DNA. The top ten hold around 10% of the sample, which has about 97,000 clones, more than 75% seen once. A single count supports this clone.

The receptor's source is a woman in her twenties or thirties with acute or convalescent COVID-19. Sequencing used peripheral blood. The rearrangement links TRBV5-1 to TRBJ1-2; D is undetermined. The CDR3 region has the DNA TGCGCCAGCAGCTTGGCGGAGGTGGATGGCTACACCTTC. It translates to CASSLAEVDGYTF.